The next 7 T cell receptor beta chains were all read from a single sample in a study of T cells in Graves' hyperthyroidism and ophthalmopathy. TCR beta CDR3 sequences were amplified from RNA transcripts. First-round RT-PCR with HTBI primers amplified the TCR CDR3 region. TCRdb reanalysed the multiplex PCR reads using MiXCR and keeps one entry per CDR3 protein. The sample contains about 50,000 distinct CDR3 sequences, 45% to 50% of which appear only once. Sequencing input: peripheral blood or thyroid tissue (not recorded which). These receptors all stem from a woman in her forties or fifties with Graves' hyperthyroidism.

This clonotype was counted many times. The chain has TRBV5-5 and TRBJ2-2; D may match TRBD1 or TRBD2 (6 bases each). V was pared by 2 bases and J by 4 bases, with 12 bases between. CDR1 and CDR2 (germline): SGHKS, YYEKEE (reference sequence). The CDR3 spans 15 residues. CDR3 in amino acids: CASSFTGAGTGELFF. CDR3 DNA: TGTGCCAGCAGCTTTACGGGGGCCGGCACCGGGGAGCTGTTTTTT. The whole variable domain, filled in from reference TRBV5-5 and TRBJ2-2, reads DAGVTQSPTHLIKTRGQQVTLRCSPISGHKSVSWYQQVLGQGPQFIFQYYEKEERGRGNFPDRFSARQFPNYSSELNVNALLLGDSALYLCASSFTGAGTGELFFGEGSRLTVL.

The chain joins TRBV2 to TRBJ1-2; 8 nucleotides match TRBD1. The trim removed 3 bases at V and 4 bases at J, leaving 10 bases unmatched. Per germline, CDR1 SNHLY and CDR2 FYNNEI. The CDR3 extends over 16 amino acids. CDR3 in amino acids: CASSDGQGLGGYGYTF. CDR3 DNA sequence: TGTGCCAGCAGTGATGGACAGGGTTTAGGAGGCTATGGCTACACCTTC.

Worth noting for this clonotype: This may be a read error: a much more frequent sequence differs by one nucleotide. The rearrangement uses TRBV18 and TRBJ1-4, with 8 positions matching TRBD1. Germline CDR1 reads KGHSH; CDR2 reads LQKENI. The CDR3 loop spans 15 amino acids. Here the CDR3 reads CASSPPGQAGERLFF. CDR3 coding DNA: TGTGCCAGCTCACCACCGGGACAGGCCGGTGAAAGACTGTTTTTT. The entire variable domain, with the rest obtained from reference TRBV18 and TRBJ1-4, is as follows: NAGVMQNPRHLVRRRGQEARLRCSPMKGHSHVYWYRQLPEEGLKFMVYLQKENIIDESGMPKERFSAEFPKEGPSILRIQQVVRGDSAAYFCASSPPGQAGERLFFGSGTQLSVL.

This clonotype occurred many times. This chain uses TRBV20-1 with TRBJ1-5, with D unresolved. Germline CDR1 reads DFQATT; CDR2 reads SNEGSKA (reference sequence). V was shortened by 6 bases and J by 9 bases, with 18 bases between the two germline ends. This CDR3 spans 13 amino acids. CDR3 amino acids: CSAGGPRLGPQHF. CDR3 coding DNA: TGCAGTGCCGGTGGGCCAAGGTTGGGGCCCCAGCATTTT.

This clonotype was counted between two and nine times. V usage is TRBV24-1 and J usage is TRBJ2-1; 11 nucleotides match TRBD2. Unmatched junction bases numbered 18, after V lost 4 bases and J lost 2 bases. The CDR3 length is 21 residues. Germline lookup yields CDR1 KGHDR and CDR2 SFDVKD. CDR3 region: CATSDPKRLAGPSNTYNEQFF. For the CDR3, the DNA is TGTGCCACCAGTGACCCAAAAAGACTAGCGGGACCATCCAACACCTACAATGAGCAGTTCTTC.

The CDR3 bases are TGCAGTGCTATTGCCGGGACTAGCGGCAGGGCCGGTCGGGAGACCCAGTACTTC. Protein: CSAIAGTSGRAGRETQYF. The rearrangement uses TRBV20-1 and TRBJ2-5, with 11 bases that match TRBD2. The germline V gene has CDR1 DFQATT and CDR2 SNEGSKA (reference sequence). The CDR3 runs 18 residues. Losses at the gene ends were 4 bases for V and 5 bases for J; bases not matched to a gene: 18.

There are many counts of this clonotype. The chain links TRBV4-2 to TRBJ2-7, with 7 bases lining up with TRBD2. The CDR3 spans 15 residues. V was clipped by 3 bases and J by 3 bases; unmatched bases: 8. Germline V gene data show CDR1 as LGHNA and CDR2 as YNFKEQ. CDR3 in amino acids: CASSQGGSGGYEQYF. DNA of the CDR3: TGTGCCAGCAGCCAGGGCGGGTCGGGAGGCTACGAGCAGTACTTC.